This T cell receptor beta chain was documented in a study of vaccination and CD4 T cells after COVID-19. Across the whole study: Researchers treated cells with overlapping spike peptides taken from SARS-CoV-2, HCoV-NL63, HCoV-OC43 and HCoV-229E. Study results and caveats: Spike mono-reactive clones accounted for 304 of the 307 vaccine-specific clones found in convalescent patients.

Treatment described: approximately nine-day PBMC culture with coronavirus spike peptide pools or control peptides (ViraFEST assay). In the ViraFEST assay, peptide-pool expansion preceded TCR sequencing of expanded clonotypes. Upon completion of around nine days of culture, CD4+ T cells were isolated via negative selection. With regard to this clonotype: The antigen remains undetermined.

Sequenced with the Oncomine TCR Beta short-read assay was DNA taken from cultured CD4+ T cells. TCRdb reprocessed the PCR reads with MiXCR, giving one entry per CDR3 protein. The sample includes some 12,000 distinct CDR3 sequences, around 30% of them seen just once. The receptor comes from a human donor with COVID-19. The sample was cultured CD4+ T cells from blood.

CDR3 DNA sequence: TGTGCCAGTAGTAGCGGGCCCGGGGACTATGGCTACACCTTC. Translation gives CASSSGPGDYGYTF. This sequence joins TRBV19 and TRBJ1-2; D not resolved. The CDR3 is 14 amino acids. The V gene's germline CDR1 is LNHDA and CDR2 SQIVND (reference sequence). V was trimmed by 4 bases and J by 3 bases, leaving 12 bases between them. Full variable domain (remainder filled in from reference TRBV19 and TRBJ1-2): DGGITQSPKYLFRKEGQNVTLSCEQNLNHDAMYWYRQDPGQGLRLIYYSQIVNDFQKGDIAEGYSVSREKKESFPLTVTSAQKNPTAFYLCASSSGPGDYGYTFGSGTRLTVV.